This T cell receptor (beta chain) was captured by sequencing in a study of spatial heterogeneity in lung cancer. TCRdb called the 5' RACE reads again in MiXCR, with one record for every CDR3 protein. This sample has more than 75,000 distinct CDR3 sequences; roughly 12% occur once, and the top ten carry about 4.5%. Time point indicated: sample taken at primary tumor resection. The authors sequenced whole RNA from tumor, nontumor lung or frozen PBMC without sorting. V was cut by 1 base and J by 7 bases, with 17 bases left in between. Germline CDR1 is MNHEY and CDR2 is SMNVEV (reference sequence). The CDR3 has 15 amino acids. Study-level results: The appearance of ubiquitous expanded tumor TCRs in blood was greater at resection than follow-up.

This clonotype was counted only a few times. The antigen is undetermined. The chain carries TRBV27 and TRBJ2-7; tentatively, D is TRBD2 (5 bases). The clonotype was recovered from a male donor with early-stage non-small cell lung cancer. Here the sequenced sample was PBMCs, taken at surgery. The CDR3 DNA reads TGTGCCAGCAGTTTATACTTGGCACGAGGGCAAGAGCAGTACTTC. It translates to CASSLYLARGQEQYF.